The source of this T cell receptor (beta chain) is a study of blood T cell repertoires in COVID-19. Overall study context: There were acute and convalescent COVID-19 samples, and they came from the United States, Italy and Spain.

The V and J ends lost 1 base and 3 bases respectively, with 7 bases between them. CDR1 SGHAT and CDR2 FQNNGV come from the germline V gene. This CDR3 is built from 14 residues. The protocol was immunoSEQ multiplex PCR, while the TCRdb copy is restricted to in-frame clones and leaves out a portion. Of over 80,000 clones listed, 80% are singletons. In this sample, this clone turned up once. Sequenced input: peripheral blood. The origin of this receptor is a woman in her sixties or seventies with acute or convalescent COVID-19. This chain connects TRBV11-2 to TRBJ1-3; D remains ambiguous. The CDR3 region is CASSLGGSGNTIYF. CDR3 DNA sequence: TGTGCCAGCAGCTTAGGAGGGAGTGGAAACACCATATATTTT.